This T cell receptor beta chain derives from a study of post-analysis software for immune sequencing data. As for the study in general: Recorded disease courses covered relapsing-remitting, secondary progressive and progressive-relapsing multiple sclerosis. Some patients had no subtype annotation. Regarding the study as a whole: Multiple sclerosis patients showed significantly lower normalized Chao1 diversity than controls did. Batch-mates among the samples co-clustered strongly by F measure. Several TRBV segments (TRBV5-6, TRBV5-1 and TRBV20-1 among them) occurred more frequently in patients than in controls.

In its sample, this clonotype was seen many times. The antigen remains undetermined. V was cut by 1 base and J by 0 bases, with 7 bases left in between. The germline gives CDR1 DFQATT, CDR2 SNEGSKA (reference sequence). This CDR3 has 15 amino acids. TCR beta libraries were prepared from cDNA with unique molecular identifiers. Input of roughly 1 to 11 million T cells yielded some 500,000 cDNA molecules. TCRdb ran MiXCR on the PCR reads and lists one entry per CDR3 protein. In the table there are 250,000 to 300,000 distinct CDR3 sequences, 35% to 45% of which are singletons. V usage is TRBV20-1 and J usage is TRBJ1-6; no clear D. Material: blood. The sequence came from a girl aged 5 to 17 with multiple sclerosis. CDR3 coding DNA: TGCAGTGCTAGAGTTGGGGTCTCCTATAATTCACCCCTCCACTTT. It encodes CSARVGVSYNSPLHF.